This TCR beta chain was captured in a study of blood T cell repertoires in COVID-19. The CDR3 spans 17 residues. CDR1 is SGHTS, CDR2 YDEGEE, per germline. The V segment lost 0 bases and the J segment 6 bases; nucleotides outside the gene matches: 4. Per the authors' pipeline: Estimates of nucleated cell counts were drawn from the amplification of reference gene primers. Clones were read by immunoSEQ multiplex PCR, and TCRdb kept only the in-frame ones, dropping some. V and J calls and clone size come straight from that table; D and trimming were deduced from the DNA. The table shows 65,000 to 80,000 clones, with 75% to 90% occurring only once.

Sequencing input: peripheral blood. The V gene is TRBV5-8, the J gene TRBJ2-2; 14 bases match TRBD2. The receptor's source is a human donor in a cohort sampled during active COVID-19. This chain's CDR3 is CASSLDGTSGGSGELFF. The CDR3 bases are TGTGCCAGCAGCTTGGACGGGACTAGCGGGGGCTCCGGGGAGCTGTTTTTT. The full variable domain, with the rest looked up from reference TRBV5-8 and TRBJ2-2, is EAGVTQSPTHLIKTRGQQATLRCSPISGHTSVYWYQQALGLGLQFLLWYDEGEERNRGNFPPRFSGRQFPNYSSELNVNALELEDSALYLCASSLDGTSGGSGELFFGEGSRLTVL.